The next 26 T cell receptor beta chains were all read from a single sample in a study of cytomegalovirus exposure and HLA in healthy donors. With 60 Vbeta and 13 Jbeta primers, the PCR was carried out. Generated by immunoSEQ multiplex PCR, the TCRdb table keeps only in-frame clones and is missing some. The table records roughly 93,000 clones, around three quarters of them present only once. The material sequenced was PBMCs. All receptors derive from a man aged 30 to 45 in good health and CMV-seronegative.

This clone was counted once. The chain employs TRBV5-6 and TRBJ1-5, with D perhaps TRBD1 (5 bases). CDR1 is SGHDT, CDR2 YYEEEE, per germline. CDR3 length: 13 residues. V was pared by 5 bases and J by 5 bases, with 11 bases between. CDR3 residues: CASSYGAYQPQHF. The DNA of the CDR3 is TGTGCCAGCAGTTATGGGGCATATCAGCCCCAGCATTTT. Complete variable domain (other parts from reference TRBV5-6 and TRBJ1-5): DAGVTQSPTHLIKTRGQQVTLRCSPKSGHDTVSWYQQALGQGPQFIFQYYEEEERQRGNFPDRFSGHQFPNYSSELNVNALLLGDSALYLCASSYGAYQPQHFGDGTRLSIL.

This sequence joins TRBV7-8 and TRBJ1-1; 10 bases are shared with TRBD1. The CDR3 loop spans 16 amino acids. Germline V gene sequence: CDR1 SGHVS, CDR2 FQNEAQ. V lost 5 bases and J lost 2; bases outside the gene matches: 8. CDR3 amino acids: CASSARDRGRNTEAFF. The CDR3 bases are TGTGCCAGCAGCGCCCGGGACAGGGGCAGAAACACTGAAGCTTTCTTT.

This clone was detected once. The CDR3 loop reads CASSPQNTGELFF. The CDR3 nucleotides read TGTGCCAGCAGCCCCCAGAACACCGGGGAGCTGTTTTTT. The rearrangement uses TRBV9 and TRBJ2-2, with D uncertain. Trimming shortened V by 4 bases and J by 1 base, and 5 bases separated the two germline ends. This CDR3 contains 13 residues. Germline V gene sequence: CDR1 SGDLS, CDR2 YYNGEE.

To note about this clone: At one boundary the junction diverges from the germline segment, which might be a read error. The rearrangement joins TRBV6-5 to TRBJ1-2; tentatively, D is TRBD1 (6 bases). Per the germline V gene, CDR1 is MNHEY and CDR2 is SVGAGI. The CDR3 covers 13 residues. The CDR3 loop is CASRYRELTGYTF. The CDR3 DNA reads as TGTGCCAGCCGTTACAGGGAGTTAACAGGCTACACCTTC.

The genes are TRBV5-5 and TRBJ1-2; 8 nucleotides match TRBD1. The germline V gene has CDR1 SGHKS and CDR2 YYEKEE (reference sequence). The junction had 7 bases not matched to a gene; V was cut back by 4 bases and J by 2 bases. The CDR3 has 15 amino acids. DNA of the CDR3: TGTGCCAGCAGCCACCGACAGGGGACAAACTATGGCTACACCTTC. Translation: CASSHRQGTNYGYTF.

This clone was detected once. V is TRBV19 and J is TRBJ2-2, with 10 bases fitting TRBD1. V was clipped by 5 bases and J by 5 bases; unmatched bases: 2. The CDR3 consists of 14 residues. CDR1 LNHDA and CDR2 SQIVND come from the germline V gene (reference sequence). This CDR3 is CASSGQGETGELFF. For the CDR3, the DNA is TGTGCCAGTAGTGGACAGGGGGAGACCGGGGAGCTGTTTTTT.

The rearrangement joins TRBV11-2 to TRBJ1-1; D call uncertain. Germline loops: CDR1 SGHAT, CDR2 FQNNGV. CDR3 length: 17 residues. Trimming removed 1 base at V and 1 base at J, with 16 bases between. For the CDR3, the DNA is TGTGCCAGCAGCTTAGTTCAAGGAGGACCCTCGAACACTGAAGCTTTCTTT. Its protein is CASSLVQGGPSNTEAFF. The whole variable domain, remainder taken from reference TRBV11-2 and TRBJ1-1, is EAGVAQSPRYKIIEKRQSVAFWCNPISGHATLYWYQQILGQGPKLLIQFQNNGVVDDSQLPKDRFSAERLKGVDSTLKIQPAKLEDSAVYLCASSLVQGGPSNTEAFFGQGTRLTVV.

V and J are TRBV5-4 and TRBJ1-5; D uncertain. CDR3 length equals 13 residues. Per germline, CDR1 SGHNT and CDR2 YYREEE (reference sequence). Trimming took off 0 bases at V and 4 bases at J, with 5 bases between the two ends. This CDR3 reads CASSLDRNQPQHF. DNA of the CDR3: TGTGCCAGCAGCTTGGATAGAAATCAGCCCCAGCATTTT. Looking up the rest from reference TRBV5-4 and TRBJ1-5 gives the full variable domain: ETGVTQSPTHLIKTRGQQVTLRCSSQSGHNTVSWYQQALGQGPQFIFQYYREEENGRGNFPPRFSGLQFPNYSSELNVNALELDDSALYLCASSLDRNQPQHFGDGTRLSIL.

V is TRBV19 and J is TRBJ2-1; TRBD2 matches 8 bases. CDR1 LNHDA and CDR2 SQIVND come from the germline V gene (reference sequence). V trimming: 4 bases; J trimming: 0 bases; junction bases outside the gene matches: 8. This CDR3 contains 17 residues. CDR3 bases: TGTGCCAGTAGTAGGCGGGGGGCCGTTAACTCCTACAATGAGCAGTTCTTC. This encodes CASSRRGAVNSYNEQFF.

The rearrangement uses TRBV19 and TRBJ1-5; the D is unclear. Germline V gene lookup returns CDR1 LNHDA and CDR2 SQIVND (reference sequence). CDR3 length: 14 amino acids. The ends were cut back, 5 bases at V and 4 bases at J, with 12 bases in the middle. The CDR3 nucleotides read TGTGCCAGTAGTTTCCTCCGAGGGAATCAGCCCCAGCATTTT. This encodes CASSFLRGNQPQHF. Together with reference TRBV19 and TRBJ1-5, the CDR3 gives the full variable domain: DGGITQSPKYLFRKEGQNVTLSCEQNLNHDAMYWYRQDPGQGLRLIYYSQIVNDFQKGDIAEGYSVSREKKESFPLTVTSAQKNPTAFYLCASSFLRGNQPQHFGDGTRLSIL.

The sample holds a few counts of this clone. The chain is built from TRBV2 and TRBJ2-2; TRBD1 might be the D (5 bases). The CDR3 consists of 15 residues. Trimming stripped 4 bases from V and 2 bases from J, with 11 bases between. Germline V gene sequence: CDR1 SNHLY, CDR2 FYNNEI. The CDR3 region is CASSVVTGNTGELFF. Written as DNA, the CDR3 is TGTGCCAGCAGTGTTGTAACAGGAAACACCGGGGAGCTGTTTTTT.

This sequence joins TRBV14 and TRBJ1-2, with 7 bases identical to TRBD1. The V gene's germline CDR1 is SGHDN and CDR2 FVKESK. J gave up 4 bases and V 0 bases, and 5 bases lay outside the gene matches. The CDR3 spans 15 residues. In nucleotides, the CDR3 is TGTGCCAGCAGCCAAGATCTAGGGGGCGGCTATGGCTACACCTTC. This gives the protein CASSQDLGGGYGYTF.

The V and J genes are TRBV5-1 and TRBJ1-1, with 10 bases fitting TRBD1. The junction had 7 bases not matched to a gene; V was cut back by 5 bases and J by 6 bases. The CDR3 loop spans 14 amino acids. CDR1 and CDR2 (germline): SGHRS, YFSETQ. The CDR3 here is CASRRTGGSPEAFF. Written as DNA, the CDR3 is TGCGCCAGCAGGCGGACAGGGGGATCGCCTGAAGCTTTCTTT.

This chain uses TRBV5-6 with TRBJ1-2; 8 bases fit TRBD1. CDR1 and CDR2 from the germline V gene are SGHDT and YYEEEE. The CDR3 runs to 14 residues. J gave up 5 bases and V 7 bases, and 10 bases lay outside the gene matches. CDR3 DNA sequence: TGTGCCAGCGACAACCGGGACAGGTTATATGGCTACACCTTC. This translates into CASDNRDRLYGYTF.

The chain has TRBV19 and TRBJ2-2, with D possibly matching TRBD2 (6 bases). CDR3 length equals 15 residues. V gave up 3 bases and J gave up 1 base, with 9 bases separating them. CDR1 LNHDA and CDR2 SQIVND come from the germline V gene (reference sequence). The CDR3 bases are TGTGCCAGTAGTATGGGCGGGATGAACACCGGGGAGCTGTTTTTT. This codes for CASSMGGMNTGELFF.

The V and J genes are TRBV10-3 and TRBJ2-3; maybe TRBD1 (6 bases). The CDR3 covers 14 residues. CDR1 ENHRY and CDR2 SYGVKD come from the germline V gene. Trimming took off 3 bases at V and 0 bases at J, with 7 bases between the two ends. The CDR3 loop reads CAISEGQSTDTQYF. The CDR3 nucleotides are TGTGCCATCAGTGAAGGACAGAGCACAGATACGCAGTATTTT.

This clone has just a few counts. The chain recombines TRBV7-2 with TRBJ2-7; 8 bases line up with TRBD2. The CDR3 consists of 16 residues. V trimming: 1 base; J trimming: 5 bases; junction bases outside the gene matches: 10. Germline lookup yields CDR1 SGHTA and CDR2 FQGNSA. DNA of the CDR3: TGTGCCAGCAGCTTAGTAGCGGGGCGGCGTGCGAACGAGCAGTACTTC. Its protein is CASSLVAGRRANEQYF.

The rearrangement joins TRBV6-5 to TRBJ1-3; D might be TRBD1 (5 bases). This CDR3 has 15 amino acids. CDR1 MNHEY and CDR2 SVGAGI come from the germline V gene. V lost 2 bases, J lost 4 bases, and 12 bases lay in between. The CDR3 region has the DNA TGTGCCAGCAGTTACAACGGGGGTGCCGGAAACACCATATATTTT. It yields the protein CASSYNGGAGNTIYF.

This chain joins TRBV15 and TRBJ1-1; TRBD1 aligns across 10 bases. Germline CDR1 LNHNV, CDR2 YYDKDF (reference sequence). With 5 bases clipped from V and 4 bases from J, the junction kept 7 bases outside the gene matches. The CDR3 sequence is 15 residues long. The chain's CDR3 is CATSEDRGQGTEAFF. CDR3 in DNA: TGTGCCACCAGCGAAGACAGGGGGCAGGGCACTGAAGCTTTCTTT.

CDR3 loop: CASSLGASGLTRTDTQYF. The CDR3 DNA reads TGTGCCAGCAGCTTAGGGGCTAGCGGGCTGACCCGCACAGATACGCAGTATTTT. J is TRBJ2-3 and V is TRBV13, with 8 bases fitting TRBD2. Looked up from germline, CDR1 is PRHDT and CDR2 is FYEKMQ (reference sequence). The CDR3 runs 18 residues. Losses at the gene ends were 0 bases for V and 1 base for J; bases not matched to a gene: 9.

CDR3 coding DNA: TGTGCCAGCTCACCACCTGGCGGGGCAGAGACCCAGTACTTC. It is translated as CASSPPGGAETQYF. V gene TRBV18 combines with J gene TRBJ2-5, with D possibly being TRBD2 (6 bases). The CDR3 consists of 14 residues. Trimming left V 0 bases short and J 4 bases short, with 9 bases between. The V gene's germline CDR1 is KGHSH and CDR2 LQKENI.

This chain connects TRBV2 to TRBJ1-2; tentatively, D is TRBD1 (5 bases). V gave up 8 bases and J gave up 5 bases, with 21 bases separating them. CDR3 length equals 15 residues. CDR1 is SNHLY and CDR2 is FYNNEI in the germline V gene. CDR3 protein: CASYGWGDARYGYTF. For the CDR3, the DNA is TGTGCCAGCTATGGTTGGGGGGACGCGCGGTATGGCTACACCTTC.

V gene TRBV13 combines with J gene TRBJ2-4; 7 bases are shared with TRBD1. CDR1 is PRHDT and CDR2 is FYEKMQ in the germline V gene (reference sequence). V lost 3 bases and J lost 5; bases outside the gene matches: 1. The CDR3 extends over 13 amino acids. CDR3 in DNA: TGTGCCAGCAGCTTCGACAGGGAAAACATTCAGTACTTC. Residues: CASSFDRENIQYF.

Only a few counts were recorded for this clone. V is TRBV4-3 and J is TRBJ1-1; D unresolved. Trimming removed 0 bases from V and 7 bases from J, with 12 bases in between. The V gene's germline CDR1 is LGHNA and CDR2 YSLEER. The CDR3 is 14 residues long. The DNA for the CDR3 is TGCGCCAGCAGCCAAGATCGCGAAACAGTTGAAGCTTTCTTT. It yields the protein CASSQDRETVEAFF.

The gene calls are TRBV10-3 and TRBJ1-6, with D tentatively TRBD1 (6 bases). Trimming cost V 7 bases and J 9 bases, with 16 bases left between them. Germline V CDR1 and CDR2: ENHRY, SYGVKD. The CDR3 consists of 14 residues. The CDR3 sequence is CAITPDRELSPLHF. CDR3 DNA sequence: TGTGCCATCACTCCGGACAGAGAACTTTCACCCCTCCACTTT.

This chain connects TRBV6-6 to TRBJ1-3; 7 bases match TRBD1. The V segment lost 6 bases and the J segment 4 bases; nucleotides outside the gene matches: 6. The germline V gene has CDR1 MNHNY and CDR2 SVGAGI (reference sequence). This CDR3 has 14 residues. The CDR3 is CASRIQGWGNTIYF. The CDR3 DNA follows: TGTGCCAGCAGAATACAGGGGTGGGGAAACACCATATATTTT.